This entry is about one TCR beta chain. This clone appeared many times. This receptor's antigen is unknown. No much larger clone exists at a distance of one base, and base qualities are not known. This specimen comes from a study of metastatic and nonmetastatic thyroid tumors (dated by TCRdb to between 2020 and 2021). Study-wide context: Repertoires were compared across peripheral blood and tumor or nodule tissue samples from malignant and benign thyroid patients.

Between the V and J ends, shortened by 8 bases and 0 bases respectively, the junction contains 10 bases. According to the germline V gene, CDR1 reads SGHNT and CDR2 reads YENEEA. The CDR3 runs 13 amino acids, cysteine and phenylalanine included. Left in the record is the CDR3 DNA by itself, 39 bases read in frame from the first base. On the study overall, not on this receptor specifically: TCR beta diversity was reported as significantly higher in malignant tumors than in benign nodules, in both blood and tumor samples.

Receptors were amplified or captured by PCR. TCRdb names Illumina HiSeq 4000 as the instrument used. The TCR beta-chain CDR3 region of each patient was profiled by high-throughput sequencing. The authors' pipeline ran thus. The researchers built a classifier to tell apart papillary thyroid cancer patients with distant metastasis, based on CDR3 differences among clinicopathological groups. The Shannon index was used to assess repertoire diversity, and the Morisita-Horn index was used to assess tumor-blood repertoire similarity. TCRdb cleaned the public reads at Q25 with fastp, built clones with MiXCR and kept in-frame beta chains. TCRdb's processing, not the authors' own work, is the source of the V and J calls. The sample yields over 11,000 clones; around 22% were counted once. The leading ten clones occupy about 8% of the sample. Before undergoing thyroid surgery, none of the patients had been given any kind of treatment. Using T-cell receptor beta sequencing, the researchers looked back retrospectively at clinical samples from patients, gathered between about 2011 and 2019.

This sequence uses TRBV11-3 and TRBJ2-5, and TRBD2 may be the D gene, going by 6 matching bases. The sample was blood. The TCR sequence derives from a female donor with papillary thyroid cancer or a benign thyroid nodule (not recorded which). Some clones in this sample may be carry-over from other donors' samples. The encoded CDR3 is CASGTLYQETQYF. DNA sequence: TGTGCCAGCGGGACTTTGTACCAAGAGACCCAGTACTTC. Full variable domain (CDR3 extended with the reference TRBV11-3 and TRBJ2-5 proteins): EAGVVQSPRYKIIEKKQPVAFWCNPISGHNTLYWYLQNLGQGPELLIRYENEEAVDDSQLPKDRFSAERLKGVDSTLKIQPAELGDSAVYLCASGTLYQETQYFGPGTRLLVL.